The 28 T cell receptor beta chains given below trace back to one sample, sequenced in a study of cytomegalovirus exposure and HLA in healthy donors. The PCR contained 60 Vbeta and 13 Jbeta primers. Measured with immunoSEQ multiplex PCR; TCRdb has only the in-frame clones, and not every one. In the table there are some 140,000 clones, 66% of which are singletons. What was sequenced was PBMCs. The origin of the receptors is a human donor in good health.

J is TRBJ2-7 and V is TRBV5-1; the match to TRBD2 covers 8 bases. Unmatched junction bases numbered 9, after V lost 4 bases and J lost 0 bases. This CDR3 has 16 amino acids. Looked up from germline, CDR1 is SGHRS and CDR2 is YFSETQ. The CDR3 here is CASSQIRGGNSYEQYF. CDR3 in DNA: TGCGCCAGCAGCCAAATTCGCGGGGGGAACTCCTACGAGCAGTACTTC.

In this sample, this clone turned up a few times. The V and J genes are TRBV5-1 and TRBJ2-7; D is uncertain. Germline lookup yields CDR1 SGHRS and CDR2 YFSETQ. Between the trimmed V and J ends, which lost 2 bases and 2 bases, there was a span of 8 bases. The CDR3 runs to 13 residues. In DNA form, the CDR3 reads TGCGCCAGCAGCTTACTGATCGCCTACGAGCAGTACTTC. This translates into CASSLLIAYEQYF.

CDR3 sequence: CASSLLAGGLNEQFF. CDR3 DNA: TGTGCCAGCAGCTTACTCGCGGGAGGGTTGAATGAGCAGTTCTTC. This chain joins TRBV7-9 and TRBJ2-1; 9 bases align to TRBD2. Per the germline V gene, CDR1 is SEHNR and CDR2 is FQNEAQ (reference sequence). The CDR3 is 15 amino acids. The junction had 6 bases not matched to a gene; V was cut back by 2 bases and J by 7 bases.

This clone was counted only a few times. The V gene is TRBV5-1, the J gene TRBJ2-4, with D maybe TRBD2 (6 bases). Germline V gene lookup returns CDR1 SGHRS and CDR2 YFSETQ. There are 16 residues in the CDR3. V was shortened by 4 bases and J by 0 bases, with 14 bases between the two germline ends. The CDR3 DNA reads TGCGCCAGCAGCGTTGGGGGGACTTTAGCCAAAAACATTCAGTACTTC. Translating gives CASSVGGTLAKNIQYF.

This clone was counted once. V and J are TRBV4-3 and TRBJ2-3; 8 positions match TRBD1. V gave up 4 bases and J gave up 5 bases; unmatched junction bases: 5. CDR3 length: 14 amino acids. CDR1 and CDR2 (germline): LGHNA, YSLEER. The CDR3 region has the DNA TGCGCCAGCAGCCCGACAGGGGCCGGAGATACGCAGTATTTT. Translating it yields CASSPTGAGDTQYF.

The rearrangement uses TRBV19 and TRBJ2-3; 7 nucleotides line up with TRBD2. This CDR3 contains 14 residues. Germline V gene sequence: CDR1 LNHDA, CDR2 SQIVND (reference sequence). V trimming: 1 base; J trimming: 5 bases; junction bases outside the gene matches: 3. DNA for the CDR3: TGTGCCAGTAGTATAGGACTAGCCGGAGATACGCAGTATTTT. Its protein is CASSIGLAGDTQYF.

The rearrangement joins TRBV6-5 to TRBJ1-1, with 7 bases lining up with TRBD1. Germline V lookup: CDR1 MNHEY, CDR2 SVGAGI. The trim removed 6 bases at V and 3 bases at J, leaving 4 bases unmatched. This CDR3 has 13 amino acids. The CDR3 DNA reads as TGTGCCAGCAGCCGAGACAGGGACACTGAAGCTTTCTTT. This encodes CASSRDRDTEAFF.

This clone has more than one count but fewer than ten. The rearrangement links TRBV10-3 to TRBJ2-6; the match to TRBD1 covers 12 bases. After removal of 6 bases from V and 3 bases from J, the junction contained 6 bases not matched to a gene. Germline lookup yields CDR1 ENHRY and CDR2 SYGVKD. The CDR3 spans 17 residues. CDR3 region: CAIRGGQGAIGANVLTF. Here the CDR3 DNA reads TGTGCCATCAGGGGGGGACAGGGGGCTATTGGGGCCAACGTCCTGACTTTC.

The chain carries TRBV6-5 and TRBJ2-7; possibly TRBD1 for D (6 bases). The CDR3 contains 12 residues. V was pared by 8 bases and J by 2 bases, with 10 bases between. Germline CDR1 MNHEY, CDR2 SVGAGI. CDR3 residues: CASGRDTYEQYF. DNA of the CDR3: TGTGCCAGCGGCCGGGACACCTACGAGCAGTACTTC.

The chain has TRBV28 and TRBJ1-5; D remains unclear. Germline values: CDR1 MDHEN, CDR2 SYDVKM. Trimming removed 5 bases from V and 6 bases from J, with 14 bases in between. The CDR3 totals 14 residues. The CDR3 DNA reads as TGTGCCAGCAGTCCGAGACTCGGCGCTCAGCCCCAGCATTTT. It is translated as CASSPRLGAQPQHF.

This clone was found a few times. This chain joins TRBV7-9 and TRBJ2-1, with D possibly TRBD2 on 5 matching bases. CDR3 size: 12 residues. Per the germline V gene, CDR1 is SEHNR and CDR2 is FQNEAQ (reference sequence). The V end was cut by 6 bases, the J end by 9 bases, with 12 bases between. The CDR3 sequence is CASSPPAGEQFF. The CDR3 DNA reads TGTGCCAGCAGTCCCCCGGCGGGTGAGCAGTTCTTC.

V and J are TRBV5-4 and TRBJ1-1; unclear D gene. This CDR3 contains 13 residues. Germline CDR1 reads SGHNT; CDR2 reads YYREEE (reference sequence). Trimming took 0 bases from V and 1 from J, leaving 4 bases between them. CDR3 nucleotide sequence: TGTGCCAGCAGCTTGGACAGGAACACTGAAGCTTTCTTT. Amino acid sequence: CASSLDRNTEAFF.

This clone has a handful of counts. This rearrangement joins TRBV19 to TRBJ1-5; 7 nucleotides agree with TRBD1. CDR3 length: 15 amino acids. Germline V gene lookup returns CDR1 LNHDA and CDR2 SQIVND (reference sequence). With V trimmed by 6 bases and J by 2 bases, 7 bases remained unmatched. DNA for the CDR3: TGTGCCAGTAGCCCAGTAACAGGGGGCAATCAGCCCCAGCATTTT. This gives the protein CASSPVTGGNQPQHF. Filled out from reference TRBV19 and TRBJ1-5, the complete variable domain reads DGGITQSPKYLFRKEGQNVTLSCEQNLNHDAMYWYRQDPGQGLRLIYYSQIVNDFQKGDIAEGYSVSREKKESFPLTVTSAQKNPTAFYLCASSPVTGGNQPQHFGDGTRLSIL.

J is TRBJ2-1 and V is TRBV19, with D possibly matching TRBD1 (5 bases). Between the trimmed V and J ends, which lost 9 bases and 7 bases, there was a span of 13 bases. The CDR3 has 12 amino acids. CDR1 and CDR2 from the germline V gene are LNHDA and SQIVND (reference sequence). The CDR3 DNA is TGTGCCAGCAGGGCCAGGCGGAATGAGCAGTTCTTC. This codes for CASRARRNEQFF.

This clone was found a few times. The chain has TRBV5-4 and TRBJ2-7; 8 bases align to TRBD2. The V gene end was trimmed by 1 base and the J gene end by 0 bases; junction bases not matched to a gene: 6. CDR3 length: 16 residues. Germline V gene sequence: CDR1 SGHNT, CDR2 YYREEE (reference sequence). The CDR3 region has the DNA TGTGCCAGCAGCTTGAGGACCGGGGGGGACTCCTACGAGCAGTACTTC. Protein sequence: CASSLRTGGDSYEQYF.

In DNA, the CDR3 is TGTGCCAGTAGAAATACGGTCTTTGACATTCAGTACTTC. Its translation: CASRNTVFDIQYF. This chain connects TRBV19 to TRBJ2-4; D remains unclear. The germline V gene encodes CDR1 LNHDA and CDR2 SQIVND (reference sequence). The CDR3 spans 13 residues. Between the trimmed V and J ends, which lost 6 bases and 8 bases, there was a span of 14 bases.

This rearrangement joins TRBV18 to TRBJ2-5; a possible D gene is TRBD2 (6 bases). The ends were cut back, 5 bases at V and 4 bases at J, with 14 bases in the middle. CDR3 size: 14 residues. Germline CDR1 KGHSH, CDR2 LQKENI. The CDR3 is CASSSEGGVETQYF. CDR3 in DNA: TGTGCCAGCTCATCGGAGGGAGGAGTAGAGACCCAGTACTTC. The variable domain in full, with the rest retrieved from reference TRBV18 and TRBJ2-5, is NAGVMQNPRHLVRRRGQEARLRCSPMKGHSHVYWYRQLPEEGLKFMVYLQKENIIDESGMPKERFSAEFPKEGPSILRIQQVVRGDSAAYFCASSSEGGVETQYFGPGTRLLVL.

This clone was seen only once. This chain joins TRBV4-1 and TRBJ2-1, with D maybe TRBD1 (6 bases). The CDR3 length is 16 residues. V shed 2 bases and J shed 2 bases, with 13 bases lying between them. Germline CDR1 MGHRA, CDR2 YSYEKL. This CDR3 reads CASSQPGTRAYNEQFF. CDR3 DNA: TGCGCCAGCAGCCAACCCGGGACAAGGGCCTACAATGAGCAGTTCTTC.

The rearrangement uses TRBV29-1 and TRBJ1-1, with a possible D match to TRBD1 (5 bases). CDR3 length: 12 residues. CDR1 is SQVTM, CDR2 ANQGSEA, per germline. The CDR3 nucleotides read TGCGGGGCCGCCGAGCCCGGAGTGGAGGCTTTCTTT. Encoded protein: CGAAEPGVEAFF.

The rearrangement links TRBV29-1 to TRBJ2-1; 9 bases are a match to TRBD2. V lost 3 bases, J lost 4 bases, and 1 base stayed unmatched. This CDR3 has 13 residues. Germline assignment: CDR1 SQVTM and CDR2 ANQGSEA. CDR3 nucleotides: TGCAGCGTTGACCTAGCGGGATACAATGAGCAGTTCTTC. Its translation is CSVDLAGYNEQFF.

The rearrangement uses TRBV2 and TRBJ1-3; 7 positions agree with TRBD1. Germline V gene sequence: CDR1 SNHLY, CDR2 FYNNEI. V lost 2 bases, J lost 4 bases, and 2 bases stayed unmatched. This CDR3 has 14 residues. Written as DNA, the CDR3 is TGTGCCAGCAGTGAAATCAGGGGGGGAAACACCATATATTTT. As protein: CASSEIRGGNTIYF.

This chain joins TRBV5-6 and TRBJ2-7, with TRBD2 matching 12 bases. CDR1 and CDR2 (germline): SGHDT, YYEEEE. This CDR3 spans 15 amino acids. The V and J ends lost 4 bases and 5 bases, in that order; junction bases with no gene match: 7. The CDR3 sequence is CASSERLAGVHEQYF. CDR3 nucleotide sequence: TGTGCCAGCAGCGAGCGACTAGCGGGAGTTCACGAGCAGTACTTC.

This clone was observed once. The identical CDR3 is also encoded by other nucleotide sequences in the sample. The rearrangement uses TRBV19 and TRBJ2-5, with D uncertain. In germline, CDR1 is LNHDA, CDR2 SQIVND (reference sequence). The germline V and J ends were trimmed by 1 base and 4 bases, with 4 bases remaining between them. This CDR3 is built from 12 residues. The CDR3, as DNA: TGTGCCAGTAGTATAGGAGGAGAGACCCAGTACTTC. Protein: CASSIGGETQYF.

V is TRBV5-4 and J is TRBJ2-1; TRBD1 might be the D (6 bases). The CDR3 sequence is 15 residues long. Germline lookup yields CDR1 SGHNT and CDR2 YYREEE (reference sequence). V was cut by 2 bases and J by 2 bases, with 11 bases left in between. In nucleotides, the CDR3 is TGTGCCAGCAGCTTCGGCAGGGGCACCTACAATGAGCAGTTCTTC. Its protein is CASSFGRGTYNEQFF.

CDR3 DNA: TGTGCCAGCAGGCCACCCGGGACTAGTACTTCGAACACCGGGGAGCTGTTTTTT. It encodes CASRPPGTSTSNTGELFF. V is TRBV6-4 and J is TRBJ2-2; TRBD2 matches 8 bases. Germline CDR1 reads MRHNA; CDR2 reads SNTAGT. The V and J ends lost 6 bases and 0 bases, in that order; junction bases with no gene match: 12. This CDR3 region has 18 residues.

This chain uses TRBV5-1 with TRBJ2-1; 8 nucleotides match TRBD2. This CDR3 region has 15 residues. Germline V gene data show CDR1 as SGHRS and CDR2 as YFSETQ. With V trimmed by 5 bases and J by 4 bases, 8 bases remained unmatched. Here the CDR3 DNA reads TGCGCCAGCAGTGCGGGGGGCGCCGGGTACAATGAGCAGTTCTTC. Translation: CASSAGGAGYNEQFF.

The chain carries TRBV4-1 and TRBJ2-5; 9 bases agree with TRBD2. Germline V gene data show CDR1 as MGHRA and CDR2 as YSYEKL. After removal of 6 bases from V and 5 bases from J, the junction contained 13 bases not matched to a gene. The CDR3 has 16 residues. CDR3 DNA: TGCGCCAGCAGTCTCGCTGCGGGAGGGCCAAGGGAGACCCAGTACTTC. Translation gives CASSLAAGGPRETQYF.

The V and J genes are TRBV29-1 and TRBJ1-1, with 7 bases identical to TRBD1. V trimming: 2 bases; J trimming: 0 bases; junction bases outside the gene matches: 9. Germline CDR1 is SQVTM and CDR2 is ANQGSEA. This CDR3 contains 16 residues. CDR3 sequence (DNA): TGCAGCGTTGAATCAGTGGACAGGAACATGAACACTGAAGCTTTCTTT. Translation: CSVESVDRNMNTEAFF. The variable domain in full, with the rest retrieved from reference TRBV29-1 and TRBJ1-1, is SAVISQKPSRDICQRGTSLTIQCQVDSQVTMMFWYRQQPGQSLTLIATANQGSEATYESGFVIDKFPISRPNLTFSTLTVSNMSPEDSSIYLCSVESVDRNMNTEAFFGQGTRLTVV.